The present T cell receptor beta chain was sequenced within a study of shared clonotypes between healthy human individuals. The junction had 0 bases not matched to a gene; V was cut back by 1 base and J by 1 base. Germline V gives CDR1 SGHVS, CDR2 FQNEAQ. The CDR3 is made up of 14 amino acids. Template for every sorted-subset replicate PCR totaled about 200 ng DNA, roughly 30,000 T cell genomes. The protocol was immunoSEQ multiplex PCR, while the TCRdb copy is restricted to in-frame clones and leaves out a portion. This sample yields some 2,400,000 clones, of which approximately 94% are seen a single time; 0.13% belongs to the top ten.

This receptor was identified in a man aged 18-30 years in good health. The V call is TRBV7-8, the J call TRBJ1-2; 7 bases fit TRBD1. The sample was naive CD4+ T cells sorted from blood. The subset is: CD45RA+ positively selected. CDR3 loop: CASSLDRGNYGYTF. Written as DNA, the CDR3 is TGTGCCAGCAGCTTAGACAGGGGTAACTATGGCTACACCTTC.